The rows below give T cell receptor beta chains drawn from one sample of a study of blood T cell repertoires in COVID-19. Only in-frame clones appear in the TCRdb table, and some are missing; sequencing was by immunoSEQ multiplex PCR. The data show under 200,000 clones, with 84% seen just once and 7.3% held by the top ten. Sequenced input: PBMCs or T cells enriched from blood (not recorded which). The receptor set was obtained from a man aged 50 to 60 who had recovered from COVID-19. CDR3s include the opening cysteine and the closing phenylalanine or tryptophan.

V gene	CDR3 length	J gene	CDR3 protein
TRBV29-1	15	TRBJ2-3	CSVEDRGGSTDTQYF
TRBV3-1/TRBV3-2	15	TRBJ1-4	CASSRAGGTNEKLFF
TRBV3-1/TRBV3-2	16	TRBJ1-2	CASSPGGGSYGYGYTF
TRBV7-9	12	TRBJ1-1	CASSFAGGRAFF
TRBV19	15	TRBJ2-3	CASSSSGARTDTQYF
TRBV4-1	14	TRBJ1-4	CASSQTGRNEKLFF
TRBV7-9	14	TRBJ2-2	CASSFGTVSGELFF
TRBV14	12	TRBJ1-2	CASSPGTYGYTF
TRBV11-3	17	TRBJ2-2	CASSLGGYRENTGELFF
TRBV19	15	TRBJ1-3	CASSIGRSAGNTIYF
TRBV11-2	14	TRBJ2-7	CASTQGSGGHEQYF
TRBV5-4	17	TRBJ1-2	CASSLGQGAQTYYGYTF
TRBV19	12	TRBJ1-2	CASSTQGRRYTF
TRBV5-1	16	TRBJ1-3	CASSPGTAHSGNTIYF
TRBV27	13	TRBJ1-2	CASSLTGGYGYTF
TRBV6-5	14	TRBJ2-7	CASTAGLGRYEQYF
TRBV9	14	TRBJ1-3	CASSVEPERSTIYF
TRBV7-9	14	TRBJ1-6	CASSAGTGNSPLHF
TRBV6-2/TRBV6-3	16	TRBJ2-1	CASSYAGTSGGGKQFF
TRBV12-3/TRBV12-4	12	TRBJ2-5	CASSDGEETQYF
TRBV2	13	TRBJ1-2	CASKVQGNYGYTF
TRBV30	13	TRBJ2-2	CAWGTGVTGELFF
TRBV3-1/TRBV3-2	12	TRBJ2-3	CASSQTGDTQYF
TRBV16	17	TRBJ1-4	CASSQSLRQGENEKLFF
TRBV7-3	12	TRBJ2-7	CASSLKRVRQYF
TRBV20-1	15	TRBJ1-5	CSASDPQTRNQPQHF
TRBV7-3	15	TRBJ1-2	CASSPLGRAQAGYTF
TRBV7-9	15	TRBJ1-6	CASSPRQGENSPLHF
TRBV7-3	13	TRBJ2-5	CASSLTLKETQYF
TRBV5-1	15	TRBJ2-5	CASSSGKGGEETQYF
TRBV5-1	14	TRBJ2-7	CASSLGTGGYEQYF
TRBV7-2	14	TRBJ1-1	CASRDSRGGTEAFF
TRBV4-2	16	TRBJ2-1	CASSQDLAGSYNEQFF
TRBV10-3	16	TRBJ2-5	CAISGGGTGTQETQYF
TRBV5-1	15	TRBJ1-4	CASSLGDRTNEKLFF
TRBV21-1	14	TRBJ1-6	CASSRTSHNSPLHF
TRBV2	12	TRBJ2-5	CASDGGYETQYF
TRBV9	16	TRBJ2-2	CASSPAGAHGTGELFF
TRBV7-2	14	TRBJ2-2	CASSDGQWIGELFF
TRBV6-2/TRBV6-3	16	TRBJ2-3	CASSYSGSGGADTQYF
TRBV19	16	TRBJ1-1	CASSSYRINSDTEAFF
TRBV7-9	15	TRBJ2-2	CASSAPGLHVGELFF